These 10 T cell receptor beta chains were sequenced from one sample in a study of shared clonotypes between healthy human individuals. TCRdb keeps only in-frame clones here, not all; method: immunoSEQ multiplex PCR. In the table there are 2 million to 2.5 million clones, approximately 95% of which are singletons. Sequencing was carried out using naive CD4+ T cells sorted from blood. Subset denoted: CD45RA+ positively selected. Source of these receptors: a man between 18 and 35 years old in good health.

The genes are TRBV25-1 and TRBJ1-2; 10 nucleotides agree with TRBD1. This CDR3 is 14 amino acids long. The germline gives CDR1 MGHDK, CDR2 SYGVNS. V shed 4 bases, J shed 5 bases, and the junction held 4 bases outside the gene matches. CDR3 DNA sequence: TGTGCCAGCAGTGCCTCGGGACAGGGGTATGGCTACACCTTC. Translating gives CASSASGQGYGYTF.

The V and J genes are TRBV5-6 and TRBJ2-7, with 11 bases aligning to TRBD1. CDR3 size: 15 residues. From germline, CDR1 is SGHDT and CDR2 YYEEEE. V dropped 4 bases and J dropped 5; count of bases not matched to a gene: 8. The CDR3 here is CASSVTGTGGHEQYF. The CDR3 region has the DNA TGTGCCAGCAGCGTAACCGGGACAGGGGGACACGAGCAGTACTTC.

This chain links TRBV10-2 with TRBJ1-6, with D unresolved. This CDR3 is built from 17 residues. The germline V gene encodes CDR1 WSHSY and CDR2 SAAADI. V gave up 0 bases and J gave up 3 bases, with 12 bases separating them. The DNA for the CDR3 is TGCGCCAGCAGTGAGTCGGGGTTAGTGGGCTATAATTCACCCCTCCACTTT. It encodes CASSESGLVGYNSPLHF.

This chain links TRBV6-6 with TRBJ2-3, with D hard to call. CDR3 length equals 12 residues. Germline CDR1 is MNHNY and CDR2 is SVGAGI (reference sequence). V gave up 4 bases and J gave up 9 bases, with 11 bases separating them. CDR3 bases: TGTGCCAGCAGTTTAGTAAGTAGAACGCAGTATTTT. It translates to CASSLVSRTQYF.

The gene calls are TRBV6-5 and TRBJ2-7; D is possibly TRBD1 or TRBD2 (5 bases each). Per germline, CDR1 MNHEY and CDR2 SVGAGI. Trimming removed 0 bases at V and 4 bases at J, with 16 bases between. CDR3 length: 16 amino acids. CDR3 protein: CASSYSSLGVGYEQYF. In DNA form, the CDR3 reads TGTGCCAGCAGTTACTCGAGTCTGGGGGTGGGGTACGAGCAGTACTTC.

V gene TRBV6-5 combines with J gene TRBJ2-3; the D gene is possibly TRBD1 (5 bases). The germline V and J ends were trimmed by 2 bases and 1 base, with 13 bases remaining between them. The germline V gene has CDR1 MNHEY and CDR2 SVGAGI. The CDR3 runs 16 residues. CDR3 bases: TGTGCCAGCAGTTACACCGGACAACCCCGCACAGATACGCAGTATTTT. Translating gives CASSYTGQPRTDTQYF.

V usage is TRBV21-1 and J usage is TRBJ1-2; the table's D call TRBD1 went unverified against the DNA. TRBV21-1 is deemed a pseudogene. The CDR3 loop spans 12 amino acids. The CDR3 DNA reads as TGTGCCAGCAGCAGTGGGCTGGGTGGCTACACCTTC. Encoded protein: CASSSGLGGYTF.

This sequence joins TRBV6-1 and TRBJ1-1; no clear D. CDR1 is MNHNS and CDR2 is SASEGT in the germline V gene. This CDR3 is 13 amino acids long. V lost 3 bases to trimming and J lost 4 bases, with 9 bases between them. CDR3 bases: TGTGCCAGCAGTGAGGTAGGGTTCACTGAAGCTTTCTTT. This codes for CASSEVGFTEAFF.

This chain links TRBV19 with TRBJ2-5; tentatively, D is TRBD1 (7 bases). In germline, CDR1 is LNHDA, CDR2 SQIVND (reference sequence). Trimming removed 2 bases at V and 3 bases at J, with 16 bases between. The length of the CDR3 is 16 residues. The CDR3 loop is CASSIMGGRGEETQYF. The DNA for the CDR3 is TGTGCCAGTAGTATAATGGGCGGCAGGGGGGAAGAGACCCAGTACTTC.

This chain connects TRBV12-5 to TRBJ2-1; D is possibly TRBD2 (6 bases). Trimming left V 7 bases short and J 7 bases short, with 17 bases between. CDR1 is LGHNT and CDR2 is FRNRAP in the germline V gene. CDR3 length: 14 amino acids. The CDR3 loop reads CASVRGTSENEQFF. The DNA of the CDR3 is TGTGCTAGTGTTCGCGGGACCAGTGAGAATGAGCAGTTCTTC. Together with reference TRBV12-5 and TRBJ2-1, the CDR3 gives the full variable domain: DARVTQTPRHKVTEMGQEVTMRCQPILGHNTVFWYRQTMMQGLELLAYFRNRAPLDDSGMPKDRFSAEMPDATLATLKIQPSEPRDSAVYFCASVRGTSENEQFFGPGTRLTVL.